These T cell receptor beta chains were read from a single sample in a study of blood T cells in healthy people across ages. TCRdb itself ran the 5' RACE reads through MiXCR, one entry per CDR3 protein. The sample carries approximately 780,000 distinct CDR3 sequences, roughly 25% recorded once. The data were also submitted as part of a second study, on T cells of mothers and their children.

The sample comprised blood. Receptors originate from a boy aged 5-17 years in good health. Each CDR3 is given with its conserved first and last residue. Fields, in order: J gene, CDR3 length, V gene, CDR3 protein.

TRBJ2-5	14	TRBV13	CASSDPSGEETQYF
TRBJ2-6	16	TRBV7-2	CASSLAVGAGANVLTF
TRBJ2-7	17	TRBV27	CASSLFRGQGNGWEQYF
TRBJ1-2	13	TRBV10-2	CASRGSGGGSYTF
TRBJ1-4	13	TRBV10-2	CAAKEDRAEKLFF
TRBJ1-5	15	TRBV28	CASSPDRVDYQPQHF
TRBJ1-4	13	TRBV7-6	CASSPRWGGKLFF
TRBJ2-5	12	TRBV20-1	CSASHSQETQYF
TRBJ1-5	15	TRBV20-1	CSARDWAYSNQPQHF
TRBJ2-7	14	TRBV3-1	CASSQEAGTGEQYF
TRBJ2-6	17	TRBV5-1	CASSLDRGASGANVLTF
TRBJ1-5	16	TRBV5-6	CASSVRLRDRDQPQHF
TRBJ2-7	13	TRBV28	CASSSGTPREQYF
TRBJ2-5	13	TRBV6-5	CASSYQPRETQYF
TRBJ2-5	15	TRBV7-9	CASSPPVGQQETQYF
TRBJ1-4	13	TRBV12-3/TRBV12-4	CAITRRGAEKLFF
TRBJ2-3	15	TRBV10-3	CAIGGPSAGPDTQYF
NA	13	TRBV6-1	CATQRGRTYEQYF
TRBJ2-2	18	TRBV4-1	CASSQLWGDGTTPGELFF
NA	17	TRBV29-1	CSVARSHEGPTYNEQFF
TRBJ2-5	13	TRBV7-9	CASSFLGKFEQYF
TRBJ2-7	15	TRBV7-9	CASSLGPGWWNEQYF
NA	12	TRBV7-8	CASSLDLSEQYF
TRBJ2-7	16	TRBV15	CATSSELAGLSYEQYF
TRBJ2-7	13	TRBV10-3	CAISADRGYEQYF